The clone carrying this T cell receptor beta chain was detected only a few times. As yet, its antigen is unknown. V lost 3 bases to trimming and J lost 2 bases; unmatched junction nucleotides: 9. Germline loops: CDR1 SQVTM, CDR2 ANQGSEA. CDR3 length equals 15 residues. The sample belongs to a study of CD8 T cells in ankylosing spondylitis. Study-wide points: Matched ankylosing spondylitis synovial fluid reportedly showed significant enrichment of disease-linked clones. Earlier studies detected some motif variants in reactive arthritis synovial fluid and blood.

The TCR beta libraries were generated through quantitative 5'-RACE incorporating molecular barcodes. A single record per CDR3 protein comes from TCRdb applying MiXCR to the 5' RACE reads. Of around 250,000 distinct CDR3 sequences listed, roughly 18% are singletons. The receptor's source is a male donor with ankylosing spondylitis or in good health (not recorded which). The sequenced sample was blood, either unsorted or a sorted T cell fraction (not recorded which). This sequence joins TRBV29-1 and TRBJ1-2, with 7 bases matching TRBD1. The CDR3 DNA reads TGCAGCGTTGACAGTCGGAGGGGGCAGAACTATGGCTACACCTTC. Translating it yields CSVDSRRGQNYGYTF.